A selection of T cell receptor beta chains follows, all from one sample in a study of blood T cell repertoires in COVID-19. Clones were read by immunoSEQ multiplex PCR, and TCRdb kept only the in-frame ones, dropping some. The table has more than 300,000 clones, 70% to 90% seen once. Sequenced material: peripheral blood. All receptors derive from a woman younger than 45 with COVID-19, enrolled during active disease. Both conserved end residues are part of each CDR3. D genes are given only for firm matches. Rows may omit the clone size; those that give it use once, few, many or a size class.

TRBJ1-2	TRBV2	NA	TRBD1	TGTGCCAGCCTGGACAGGGGTAACTATGGCTACACCTTC	CASLDRGNYGYTF
TRBJ2-5	TRBV19	NA	TRBD1	TGTGCCAGTAGTATCGGGACAGGGGCCGAGACCCAGTACTTC	CASSIGTGAETQYF
TRBJ1-6	TRBV19	NA	NA	TGTGCCAGTAGTATCTTCGGACAGAATTCACCCCTCCACTTT	CASSIFGQNSPLHF
TRBJ2-7	TRBV4-2	NA	NA	TGTGCCAGCAGGGAGGAAGGGGGGGGCCCCTACGAGCAGTACTTC	CASREEGGGPYEQYF
TRBJ1-2	TRBV19	NA	NA	TGTGCCAGTAGTATGGGGGCGGCGGATGGCTACACCTTC	CASSMGAADGYTF
TRBJ1-1	TRBV4-2	NA	TRBD1	TGTGCCAGCAGCCCAGGGGGACAGACGTTAGGGACTGAAGCTTTCTTT	CASSPGGQTLGTEAFF
TRBJ2-1	TRBV24-1	NA	TRBD1	TGTGCCACCAGTGAAGATGACAGGGGACCCTACAATGAGCAGTTCTTC	CATSEDDRGPYNEQFF
TRBJ2-3	TRBV28	NA	NA	TGTGCCAGCAGTTTATTGTCAGGGGCCATCACAGATACGCAGTATTTT	CASSLLSGAITDTQYF
TRBJ2-5	TRBV18	NA	NA	TGTGCCAGTCAGGTGGATGAGACCCAGTACTTC	CASQVDETQYF
TRBJ1-2	TRBV27	NA	TRBD1	TGTGCCAGCAGTTTAGGCAGGGGGCTTTATGGCTACACCTTC	CASSLGRGLYGYTF
TRBJ2-7	TRBV12-3/TRBV12-4	NA	TRBD1	TGTGCCAGCAGGGGACAGGGGGCGGGCGAGCAGTACTTC	CASRGQGAGEQYF
TRBJ2-1	TRBV3-1/TRBV3-2	NA	TRBD2	TGTGCCAGCAGCCAAGCGGGGGGGGATGAGCAGTTCTTC	CASSQAGGDEQFF
TRBJ1-6	TRBV27	NA	NA	TGTGCCAGCAGTTTAACCGGGTCACCCCTCCACTTT	CASSLTGSPLHF
TRBJ2-5	TRBV7-2	NA	NA	TGTGCCAGCAGCTTAGGAGGTAGAGGGGGAGAGACCCAGTACTTC	CASSLGGRGGETQYF
TRBJ2-3	TRBV5-4	once	TRBD1	TGTGCCAGCAGGGGGCCAGGGGGCTTGAGGGGAGATACGCAGTATTTT	CASRGPGGLRGDTQYF
TRBJ2-1	TRBV7-9	NA	NA	TGTGCCAGCAACCTGGGACTGGATGAGCAGTTCTTC	CASNLGLDEQFF
TRBJ1-1	TRBV6-5	NA	TRBD1	TGTGCCAGCAGTTCTGCCCCGGACAGGGCAGCTGAAGCTTTCTTT	CASSSAPDRAAEAFF
TRBJ1-2	TRBV9	NA	TRBD1	TGTGCCAGCAGCACCCCGACAGGGATCCATGGCTACACCTTC	CASSTPTGIHGYTF